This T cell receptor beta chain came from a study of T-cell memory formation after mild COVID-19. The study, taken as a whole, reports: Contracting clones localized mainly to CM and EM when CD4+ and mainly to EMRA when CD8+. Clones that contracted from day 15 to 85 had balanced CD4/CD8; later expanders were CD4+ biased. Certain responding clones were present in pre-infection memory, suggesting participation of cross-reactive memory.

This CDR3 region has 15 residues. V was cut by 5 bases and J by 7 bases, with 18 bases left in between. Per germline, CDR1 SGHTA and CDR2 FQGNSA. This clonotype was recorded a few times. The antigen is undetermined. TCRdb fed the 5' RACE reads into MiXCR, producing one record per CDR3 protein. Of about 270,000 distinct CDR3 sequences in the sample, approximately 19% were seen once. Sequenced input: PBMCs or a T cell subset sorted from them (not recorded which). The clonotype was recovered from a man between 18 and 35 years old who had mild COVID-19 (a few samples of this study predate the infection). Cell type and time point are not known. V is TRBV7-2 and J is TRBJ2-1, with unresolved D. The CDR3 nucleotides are TGTGCCAGCAGCCTCCGCTCACGAATAGGAAATGAGCAGTTCTTC. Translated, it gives CASSLRSRIGNEQFF.